Listed below are T cell receptor beta chains from one sample, sequenced in a study of blood T cell repertoires in COVID-19. Sequenced by immunoSEQ multiplex PCR; TCRdb stores in-frame clones only, minus some. Found here are 84,000 or so clones, 83% of them singletons; the top ten hold 25% to 35%. Sequences were obtained from peripheral blood. The origin of the receptors is a woman of 80 years or more with acute or convalescent COVID-19. Both conserved end residues are part of each CDR3. The D gene is left open where the match is weak. Some rows mark clone size as missing; the rest say once, few, many or name a class of expanded clone.

j_call clone_size v_call d_call cdr3_nt cdr3_aa
TRBJ2-2 once TRBV4-2 - TGTGCCAGCAGCTATCTAGTGGAGAACACCGGGGAGCTGTTTTTT CASSYLVENTGELFF
TRBJ1-5 - TRBV30 - TGTGCCTGGAGTGTACAGGGTCAGCCCCAGCATTTT CAWSVQGQPQHF
TRBJ2-1 - TRBV14 TRBD1 TGTGCCAGCAGCCAAGATTTGTCAGGGGGCTTCTATGAGCAGTTCTTC CASSQDLSGGFYEQFF
TRBJ1-1 - TRBV11-3 TRBD1 TGTGCCAGCAGCTTAAAGACAGGGAAGAAAGCTTTCTTT CASSLKTGKKAFF
TRBJ2-2 - TRBV5-1 TRBD1 TGCGCCAGCAGCTCGGGACAGGTGATCACCGGGGAGCTGTTTTTT CASSSGQVITGELFF
TRBJ2-7 - TRBV18 - TGTGCCAGCTCACCTTTCCCTGAGAAGGAGCAGTACTTC CASSPFPEKEQYF
TRBJ2-6 once TRBV3-1/TRBV3-2 - TGTGCCAGCAGCCAAGAACCCGACTCTGTCTCTGGGGCCAACGTCCTGACTTTC CASSQEPDSVSGANVLTF
TRBJ2-1 - TRBV19 - TGTGCCAGTAGTAACGACCAGGGGGGCCATGAGCAGTTCTTC CASSNDQGGHEQFF
TRBJ2-2 - TRBV7-2 - TGTGCCAGCAGCCCCACAGGGTCTCCCGGGGAGCTGTTTTTT CASSPTGSPGELFF
TRBJ2-5 - TRBV5-1 - TGCGCCAGCAGCTTGGTGCCAGAACAAGAGACCCAGTACTTC CASSLVPEQETQYF